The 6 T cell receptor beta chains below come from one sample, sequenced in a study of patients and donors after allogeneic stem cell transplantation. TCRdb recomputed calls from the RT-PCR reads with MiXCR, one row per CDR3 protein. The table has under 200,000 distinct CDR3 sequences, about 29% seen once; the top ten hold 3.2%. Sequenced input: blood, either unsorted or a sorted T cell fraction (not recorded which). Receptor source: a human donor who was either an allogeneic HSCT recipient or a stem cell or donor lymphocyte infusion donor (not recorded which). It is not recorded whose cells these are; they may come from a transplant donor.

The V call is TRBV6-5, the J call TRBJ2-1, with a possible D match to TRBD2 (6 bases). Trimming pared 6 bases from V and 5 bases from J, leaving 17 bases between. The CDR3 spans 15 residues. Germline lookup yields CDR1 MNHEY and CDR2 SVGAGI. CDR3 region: CASSCGLSFDNEQFF. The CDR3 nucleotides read TGTGCCAGCAGCTGTGGACTAAGCTTTGACAATGAGCAGTTCTTC.

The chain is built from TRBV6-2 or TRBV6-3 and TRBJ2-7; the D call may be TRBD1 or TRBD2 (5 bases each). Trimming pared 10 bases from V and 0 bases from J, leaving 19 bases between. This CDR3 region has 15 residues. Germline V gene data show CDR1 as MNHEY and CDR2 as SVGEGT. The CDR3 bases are TGTGCCACCTTTTCCCCCCGGGGCAGCTCCTACGAGCAGTACTTC. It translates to CATFSPRGSSYEQYF.

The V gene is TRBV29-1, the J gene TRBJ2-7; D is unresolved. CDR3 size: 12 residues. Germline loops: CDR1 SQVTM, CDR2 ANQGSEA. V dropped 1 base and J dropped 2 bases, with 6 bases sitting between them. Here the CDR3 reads CSVEARPYEQYF. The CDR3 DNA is TGCAGCGTTGAAGCCCGGCCCTACGAGCAGTACTTC.

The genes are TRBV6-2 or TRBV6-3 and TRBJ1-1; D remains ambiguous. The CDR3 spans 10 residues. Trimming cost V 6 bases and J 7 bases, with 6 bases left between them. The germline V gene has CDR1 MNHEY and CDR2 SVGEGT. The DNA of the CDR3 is TGTGCCAGCAGCGGGGTTGAAGCTTTCTTT. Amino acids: CASSGVEAFF.

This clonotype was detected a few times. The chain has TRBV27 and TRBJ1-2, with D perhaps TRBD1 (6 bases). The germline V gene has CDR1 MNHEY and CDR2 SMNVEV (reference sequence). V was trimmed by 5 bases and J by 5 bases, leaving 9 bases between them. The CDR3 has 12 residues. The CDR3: CASSQQGYGYTF. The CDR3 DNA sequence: TGTGCCAGCAGTCAACAGGGTTATGGCTACACCTTC.

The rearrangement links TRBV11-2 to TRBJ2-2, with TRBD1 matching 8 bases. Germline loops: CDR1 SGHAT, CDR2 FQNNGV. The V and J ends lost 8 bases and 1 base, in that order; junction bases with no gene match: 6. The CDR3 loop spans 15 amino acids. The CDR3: CASAEGQENTGELFF. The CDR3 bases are TGTGCCAGCGCGGAGGGACAGGAGAACACCGGGGAGCTGTTTTTT.